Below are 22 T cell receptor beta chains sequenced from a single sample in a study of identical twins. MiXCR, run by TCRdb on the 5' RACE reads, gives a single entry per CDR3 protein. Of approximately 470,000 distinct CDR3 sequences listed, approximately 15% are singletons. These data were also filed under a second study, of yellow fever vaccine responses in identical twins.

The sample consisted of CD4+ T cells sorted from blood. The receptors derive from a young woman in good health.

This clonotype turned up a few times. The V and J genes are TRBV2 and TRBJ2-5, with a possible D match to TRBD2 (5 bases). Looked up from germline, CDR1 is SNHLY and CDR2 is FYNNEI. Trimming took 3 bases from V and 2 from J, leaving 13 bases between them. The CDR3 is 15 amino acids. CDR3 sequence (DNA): TGTGCCAGCAGTGAGTCGGGGTCCCCACAAGAGACCCAGTACTTC. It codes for CASSESGSPQETQYF.

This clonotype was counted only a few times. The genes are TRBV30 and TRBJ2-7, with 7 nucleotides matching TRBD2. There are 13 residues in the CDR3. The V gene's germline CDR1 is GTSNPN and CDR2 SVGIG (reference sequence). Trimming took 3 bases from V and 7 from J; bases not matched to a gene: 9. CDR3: CAWRRAGVEEQYF. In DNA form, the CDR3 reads TGTGCCTGGAGGAGGGCGGGAGTAGAAGAGCAGTACTTC.

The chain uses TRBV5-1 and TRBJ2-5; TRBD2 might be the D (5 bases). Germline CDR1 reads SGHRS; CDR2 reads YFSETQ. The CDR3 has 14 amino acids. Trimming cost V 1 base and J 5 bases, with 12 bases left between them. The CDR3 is CASSLFGVRETQYF. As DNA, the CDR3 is TGCGCCAGCAGCTTGTTCGGGGTACGCGAGACCCAGTACTTC.

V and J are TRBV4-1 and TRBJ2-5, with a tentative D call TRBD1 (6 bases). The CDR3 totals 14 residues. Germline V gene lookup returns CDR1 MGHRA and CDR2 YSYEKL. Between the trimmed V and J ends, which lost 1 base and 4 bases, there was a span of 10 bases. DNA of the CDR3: TGCGCCAGCAGCCAAGCGTTCAGGGGAGAGACCCAGTACTTC. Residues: CASSQAFRGETQYF.

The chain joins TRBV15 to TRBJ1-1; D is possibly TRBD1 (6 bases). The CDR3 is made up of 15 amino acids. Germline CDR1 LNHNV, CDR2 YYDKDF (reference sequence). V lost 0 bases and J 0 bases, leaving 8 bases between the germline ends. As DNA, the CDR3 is TGTGCCACCAGCAGAGACCCAGGGGTGAACACTGAAGCTTTCTTT. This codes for CATSRDPGVNTEAFF.

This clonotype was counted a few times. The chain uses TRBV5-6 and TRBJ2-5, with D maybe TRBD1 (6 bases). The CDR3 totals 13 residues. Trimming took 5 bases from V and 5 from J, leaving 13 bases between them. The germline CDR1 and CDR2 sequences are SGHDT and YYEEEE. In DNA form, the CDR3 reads TGTGCCAGCAGGTTAACAGGGATGGAGACCCAGTACTTC. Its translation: CASRLTGMETQYF. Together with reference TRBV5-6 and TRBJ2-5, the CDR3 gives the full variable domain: DAGVTQSPTHLIKTRGQQVTLRCSPKSGHDTVSWYQQALGQGPQFIFQYYEEEERQRGNFPDRFSGHQFPNYSSELNVNALLLGDSALYLCASRLTGMETQYFGPGTRLLVL.

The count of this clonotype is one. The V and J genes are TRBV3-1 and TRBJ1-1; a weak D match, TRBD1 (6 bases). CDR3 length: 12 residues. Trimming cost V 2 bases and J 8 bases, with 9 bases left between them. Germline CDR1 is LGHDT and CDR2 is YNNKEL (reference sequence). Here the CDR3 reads CASSQMDREAFF. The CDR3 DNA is TGTGCCAGCAGCCAAATGGACAGAGAAGCTTTCTTT. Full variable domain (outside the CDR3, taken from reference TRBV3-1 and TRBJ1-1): DTAVSQTPKYLVTQMGNDKSIKCEQNLGHDTMYWYKQDSKKFLKIMFSYNNKELIINETVPNRFSPKSPDKAHLNLHINSLELGDSAVYFCASSQMDREAFFGQGTRLTVV.

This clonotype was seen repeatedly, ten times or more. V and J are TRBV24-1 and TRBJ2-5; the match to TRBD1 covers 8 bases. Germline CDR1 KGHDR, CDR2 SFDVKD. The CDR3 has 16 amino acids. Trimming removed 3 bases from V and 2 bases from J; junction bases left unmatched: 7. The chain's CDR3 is CATSDPQGVVQETQYF. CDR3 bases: TGTGCCACCAGTGATCCACAGGGGGTCGTACAAGAGACCCAGTACTTC.

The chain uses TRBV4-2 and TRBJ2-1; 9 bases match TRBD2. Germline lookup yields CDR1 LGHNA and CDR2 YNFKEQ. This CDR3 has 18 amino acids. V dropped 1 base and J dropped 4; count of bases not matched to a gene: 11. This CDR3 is CASSQAAMGLAGYNEQFF. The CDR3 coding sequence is TGTGCCAGCAGCCAAGCCGCCATGGGGCTAGCGGGATACAATGAGCAGTTCTTC.

The CDR3 sequence is CASSLEDNGDTQYF. The CDR3 DNA reads as TGTGCCAGCAGCTTAGAGGATAATGGAGATACGCAGTATTTT. The chain combines TRBV7-9 with TRBJ2-3; D is ambiguous. This CDR3 region has 14 residues. V was shortened by 1 base and J by 5 bases, with 10 bases between the two germline ends. Germline V gene lookup returns CDR1 SEHNR and CDR2 FQNEAQ (reference sequence).

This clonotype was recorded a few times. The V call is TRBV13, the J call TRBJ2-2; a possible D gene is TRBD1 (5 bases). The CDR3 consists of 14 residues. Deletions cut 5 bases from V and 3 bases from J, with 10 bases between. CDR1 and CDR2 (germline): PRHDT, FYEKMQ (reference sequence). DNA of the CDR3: TGTGCCAGCAGCCCCGTCAGGGACACCGGGGAGCTGTTTTTT. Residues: CASSPVRDTGELFF.

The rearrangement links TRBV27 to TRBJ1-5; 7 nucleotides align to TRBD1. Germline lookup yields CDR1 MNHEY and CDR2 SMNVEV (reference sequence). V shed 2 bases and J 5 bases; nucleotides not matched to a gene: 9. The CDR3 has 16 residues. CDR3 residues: CASSLRGGMGYQPQHF. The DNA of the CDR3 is TGTGCCAGCAGTTTAAGAGGGGGCATGGGGTATCAGCCCCAGCATTTT.

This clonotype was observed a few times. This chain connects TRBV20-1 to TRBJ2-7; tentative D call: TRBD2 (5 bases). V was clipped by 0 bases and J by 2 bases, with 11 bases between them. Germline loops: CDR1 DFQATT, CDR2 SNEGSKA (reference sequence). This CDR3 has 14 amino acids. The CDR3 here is CSARDRGAAYEQYF. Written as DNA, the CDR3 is TGCAGTGCTAGAGATCGGGGAGCAGCCTACGAGCAGTACTTC.

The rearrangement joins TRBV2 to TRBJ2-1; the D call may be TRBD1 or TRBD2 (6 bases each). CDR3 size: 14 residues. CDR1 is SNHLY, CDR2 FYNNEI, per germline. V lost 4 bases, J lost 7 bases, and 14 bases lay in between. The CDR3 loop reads CASSAGGRPNEQFF. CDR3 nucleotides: TGTGCCAGCAGTGCCGGGGGCCGCCCGAATGAGCAGTTCTTC.

The CDR3, as DNA: TGTGCCATCAATGTTGGCTACACCTTC. It translates to CAINVGYTF. The rearrangement uses TRBV10-3 and TRBJ1-2; D is undetermined. The germline gives CDR1 ENHRY, CDR2 SYGVKD. The CDR3 covers 9 residues. Trimming stripped 7 bases from V and 7 bases from J, with 4 bases between.

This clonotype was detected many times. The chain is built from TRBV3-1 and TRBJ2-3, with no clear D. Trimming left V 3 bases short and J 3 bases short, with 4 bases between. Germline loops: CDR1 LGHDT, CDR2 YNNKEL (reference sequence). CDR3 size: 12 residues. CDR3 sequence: CASSHLTDTQYF. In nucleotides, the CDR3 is TGTGCCAGCAGCCACCTTACAGATACGCAGTATTTT.

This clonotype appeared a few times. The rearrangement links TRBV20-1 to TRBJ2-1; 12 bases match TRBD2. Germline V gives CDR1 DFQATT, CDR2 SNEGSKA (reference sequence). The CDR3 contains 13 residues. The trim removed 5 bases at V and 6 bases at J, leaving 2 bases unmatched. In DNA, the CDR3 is TGCAGTGCTCTAGCGGGGGGGCCCAATGAGCAGTTCTTC. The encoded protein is CSALAGGPNEQFF.

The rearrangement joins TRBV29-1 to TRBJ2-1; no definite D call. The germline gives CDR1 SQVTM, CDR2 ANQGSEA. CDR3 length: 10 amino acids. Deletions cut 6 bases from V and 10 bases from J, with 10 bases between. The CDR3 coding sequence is TGCAGCGTGGCCTACCGAGAGCAGTTCTTC. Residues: CSVAYREQFF.

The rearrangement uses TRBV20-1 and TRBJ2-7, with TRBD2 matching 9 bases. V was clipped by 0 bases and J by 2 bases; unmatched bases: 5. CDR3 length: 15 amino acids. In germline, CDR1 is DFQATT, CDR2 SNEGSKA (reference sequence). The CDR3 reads CSARERGRVAYEQYF. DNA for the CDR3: TGCAGTGCTAGAGAACGCGGGAGGGTGGCCTACGAGCAGTACTTC.

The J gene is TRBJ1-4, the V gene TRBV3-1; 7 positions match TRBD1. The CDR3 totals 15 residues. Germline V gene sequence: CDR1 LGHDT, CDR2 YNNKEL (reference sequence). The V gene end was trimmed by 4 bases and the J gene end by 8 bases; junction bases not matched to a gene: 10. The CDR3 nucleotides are TGTGCCAGCAGCCCTGAGACAGGGCTTAAGGAAAAACTGTTTTTT. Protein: CASSPETGLKEKLFF.

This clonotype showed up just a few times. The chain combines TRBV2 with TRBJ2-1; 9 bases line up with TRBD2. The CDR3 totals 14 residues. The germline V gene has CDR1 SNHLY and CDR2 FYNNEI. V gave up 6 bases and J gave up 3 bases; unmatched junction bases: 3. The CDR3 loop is CASSGTSLYNEQFF. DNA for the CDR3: TGTGCCAGCAGCGGGACTAGCCTCTACAATGAGCAGTTCTTC. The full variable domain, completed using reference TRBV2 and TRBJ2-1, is EPEVTQTPSHQVTQMGQEVILRCVPISNHLYFYWYRQILGQKVEFLVSFYNNEISEKSEIFDDQFSVERPDGSNFTLKIRSTKLEDSAMYFCASSGTSLYNEQFFGPGTRLTVL.

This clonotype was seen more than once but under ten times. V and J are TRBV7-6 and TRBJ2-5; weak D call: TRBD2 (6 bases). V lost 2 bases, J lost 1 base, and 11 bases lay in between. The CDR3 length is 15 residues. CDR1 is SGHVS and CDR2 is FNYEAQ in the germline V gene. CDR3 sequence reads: CASSLNPGGQETQYF. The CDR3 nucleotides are TGTGCCAGCAGCTTAAATCCCGGGGGCCAAGAGACCCAGTACTTC.